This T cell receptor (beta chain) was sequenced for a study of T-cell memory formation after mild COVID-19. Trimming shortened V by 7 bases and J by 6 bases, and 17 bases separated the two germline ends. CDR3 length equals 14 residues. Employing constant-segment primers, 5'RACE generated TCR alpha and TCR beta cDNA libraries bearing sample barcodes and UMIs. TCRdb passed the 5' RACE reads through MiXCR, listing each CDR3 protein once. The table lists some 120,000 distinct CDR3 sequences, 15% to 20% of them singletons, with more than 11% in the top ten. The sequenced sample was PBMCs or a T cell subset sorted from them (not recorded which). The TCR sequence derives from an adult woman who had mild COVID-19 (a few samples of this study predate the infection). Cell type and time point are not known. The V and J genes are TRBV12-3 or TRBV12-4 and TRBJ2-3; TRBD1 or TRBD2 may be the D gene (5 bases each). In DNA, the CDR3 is TGTGCCAGCACCGACGACAGTTGGGAGGATACGCAGTATTTT. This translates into CASTDDSWEDTQYF.